This T cell receptor (beta chain) originates from a study of blood T cells in healthy people across ages. The donors, healthy Caucasians from Russia, were aged roughly 6 to 90. Per sample, a minimum of 7 million PBMCs were isolated. It was with a sample-barcoded 5' primer and a J-beta primer mix that a second PCR of roughly 6 to 12 cycles was run. There were at least 2.5 million CDR3-containing paired-end reads obtained from each sample. TCRdb processed the 5' RACE reads anew with MiXCR; each CDR3 protein has one entry. In the table there are approximately 820,000 distinct CDR3 sequences, around 45% of which are singletons. The length of the CDR3 is 13 residues. Germline values: CDR1 SGHRS, CDR2 YFSETQ. Trimming shortened V by 3 bases and J by 5 bases, and 11 bases separated the two germline ends. This clonotype has only a few counts.

Sequenced input: blood. This clonotype originated in a man in his sixties in good health. V is TRBV5-1 and J is TRBJ1-1; a possible D gene is TRBD1 (5 bases). CDR3 residues: CASSSLTETEAFF. The CDR3 coding sequence is TGCGCCAGCAGCTCCTTGACAGAAACTGAAGCTTTCTTT.